This T cell receptor (beta chain) emerged from a study of blood T cell repertoires in COVID-19 (dated by TCRdb to the early 2020s). With regard to the full study: Samples from collaborators originated in the United States, Italy and Spain and spanned both the acute and convalescent phases of COVID-19. The material from the prospective study consisted of cDNA or gDNA derived from T cells, B-cell-depleted T cells, or PBMCs. Subjects who had been exposed to COVID-19, were actively infected with it, or had recovered from it provided the deeply sampled blood TCRbeta repertoires that made up the dataset. A freely available public database, intended as a resource for researchers studying the immune response to SARS-CoV-2, is where the repertoires were released. The samples were drawn from the first 160 participants of the ongoing ImmuneRACE study and from over 950 subjects provided by 6 global collaborators. The sample metadata nearly always contained a de-identified subject ID, COVID-19 status, age in years and sex. Where HLA class I and class II types were available, the types were taken from metadata supplied by the sample provider, not from assay-based typing. Study-wide findings and limitations: How much clinical and demographic metadata was included differed by source and by participant, and the metadata was provided uncurated.

Deletion took 0 bases off V and 6 bases off J, with a span of 10 bases between the germline ends. Including the terminal cysteine and phenylalanine, the CDR3 comprises 14 residues. Here the CDR3 DNA is all that survives: 42 bases in frame from base 1. CDR1 and CDR2 are drawn from the germline V gene (reference sequence): SEHNR, FQNEAQ. For this clone: Its antigen has not been determined. The sample holds no much larger clone one base away, and base qualities are not on file.

The immunoSEQ Assay, a bias-controlled multiplex PCR, was used to amplify TCRbeta CDR3 regions from genomic DNA. The authors' analysis ran thus. The number of nucleated cells in each sample was estimated by amplification of reference gene primers within the assay. Sequence reads were collapsed and filtered to measure the absolute abundance of every unique TCRbeta CDR3 rearrangement. Productive Simpson clonality was computed per sample as the square root of Simpson's diversity index over productive rearrangements. TCRdb took over this immuneACCESS table, retaining in-frame rearrangements with V and J assigned. Such tables are incomplete; in checked studies, under half of the missing clones stem from an unresolved V gene, and the remainder is unexplained. V, J and clone size are taken as reported in that table, and D and trimming were inferred from the DNA itself. This sample gives about 260,000 clones in total; 90% of them show up just once. Roughly 3.3% of the sample goes to the ten largest clones.

Collaborating institutions collected whole blood in K2EDTA tubes following their own protocols. For TCRbeta analysis, collaborator samples were shipped as frozen whole blood, as isolated PBMCs, or as DNA extracted from either sample type. This receptor was taken from a woman aged 40 to 55 with acute or convalescent COVID-19. The rearranged segments are TRBV7-9 and TRBJ2-3; TRBD1 is possibly the D segment (5 matching bases). Material for sequencing was peripheral blood. The CDR3 amino acid sequence is: CASSLAGAADTQYF. The nucleotide sequence is given as TGTGCCAGCAGCTTAGCTGGGGCGGCGGATACGCAGTATTTT. Outside the CDR3, residues come from the reference TRBV7-9 and TRBJ2-3 proteins, so the full variable domain is: DTGVSQNPRHKITKRGQNVTFRCDPISEHNRLYWYRQTLGQGPEFLTYFQNEAQLEKSRLLSDRFSAERPKGSFSTLEIQRTEQGDSAMYLCASSLAGAADTQYFGPGTRLTVL.